This T cell receptor (beta chain) was identified during a study of blood T cells in healthy people across ages. This clonotype was observed a handful of times. Then a second PCR, running roughly 7 to 12 cycles, was carried out with a sample-barcoded 5' primer and a J-beta primer mix. TCRdb fed the 5' RACE reads into MiXCR, producing one record per CDR3 protein. The data hold roughly 800,000 distinct CDR3 sequences, with roughly 60% observed a single time. Per sample, extraction of total RNA gave at least 6 micrograms in every case. The CDR3 length is 13 residues. J was trimmed by 4 bases and V by 5 bases; bases with no gene match: 5. Per germline, CDR1 DFQATT and CDR2 SNEGSKA (reference sequence).

The chain couples TRBV20-1 to TRBJ1-5, with 7 bases fitting TRBD1. Source material: blood. This clonotype was obtained from a man aged 30-40 years in good health. CDR3 sequence reads: CSARGQPNQPQHF. The CDR3 DNA is TGCAGTGCTCGGGGACAGCCTAATCAGCCCCAGCATTTT.